The 32 T cell receptor beta chains in this list originate from one sample, sequenced in a study of T cells in Graves' hyperthyroidism and ophthalmopathy (dated by TCRdb to the late 2010s). Libraries were built with multiplex PCR. Sequencing instrument: Illumina HiSeq 2000. The TCR beta CDR3 regions were amplified from RNA transcripts. The TCR CDR3 was subjected to a first round of RT-PCR using the HTBI primer set and the Qiagen OneStep RT-PCR kit. Through fastp at Q25 and MiXCR, TCRdb rebuilt clones from the public reads, retaining in-frame beta chains. Rows merge per CDR3 protein into single entries with the most common DNA and genes. The sample data list about 420,000 distinct CDR3 sequences, and around 16% of these were observed just once. The leading ten clones occupy around 7.3% of the sample. The sequenced sample was blood. Receptors originate from a woman under 30 with Graves' hyperthyroidism.

This chain links TRBV6-1 with TRBJ2-7; either TRBD1 or TRBD2 may fit D (5 bases each). Germline loops: CDR1 MNHNS, CDR2 SASEGT. The length of the CDR3 is 15 residues. V dropped 2 bases and J dropped 7 bases, with 18 bases sitting between them. The CDR3 sequence is CASSEQVGAMGEQYF. The CDR3 DNA reads TGTGCCAGCAGTGAACAGGTCGGGGCTATGGGAGAGCAGTACTTC.

This clonotype was counted many times. The chain links TRBV6-1 to TRBJ2-7; D could derive from TRBD1 or TRBD2 (6 bases each). Germline CDR1 is MNHNS and CDR2 is SASEGT. V was cut by 1 base and J by 3 bases, with 13 bases left in between. The CDR3 sequence is 15 residues long. The CDR3 loop reads CASSEGVEGGYEQYF. CDR3 nucleotide sequence: TGTGCCAGCAGTGAAGGGGTAGAGGGGGGCTACGAGCAGTACTTC.

This clonotype was seen ten or more times. CDR3 sequence: CASSFGDQPQHF. The CDR3 DNA sequence: TGTGCCAGCAGTTTCGGGGATCAGCCCCAGCATTTT. The V gene is TRBV12-3 or TRBV12-4, the J gene TRBJ1-5; D not certain. The CDR3 runs 12 residues. Trimming pared 3 bases from V and 5 bases from J, leaving 5 bases between.

This clonotype was detected many times. This rearrangement joins TRBV12-3 or TRBV12-4 to TRBJ2-1, with 7 bases identical to TRBD2. V shed 0 bases, J shed 8 bases, and the junction held 10 bases outside the gene matches. The length of the CDR3 is 16 residues. In nucleotides, the CDR3 is TGTGCCAGCAGTTTAGCAGCGGGAAACCAAACCCATGAGCAGTTCTTC. This gives the protein CASSLAAGNQTHEQFF.

This clonotype was counted at least ten times. CDR3 DNA sequence: TGTGCCAGCAGCTTAGGCCATAGCGGGGGCCCATACAATGAGCAGTTCTTC. This gives the protein CASSLGHSGGPYNEQFF. The genes are TRBV7-8 and TRBJ2-1, with 9 bases identical to TRBD2. This CDR3 spans 17 amino acids. V trimming: 1 base; J trimming: 4 bases; junction bases outside the gene matches: 8. In germline, CDR1 is SGHVS, CDR2 FQNEAQ. Looking up the rest from reference TRBV7-8 and TRBJ2-1 gives the full variable domain: GAGVSQSPRYKVAKRGQDVALRCDPISGHVSLFWYQQALGQGPEFLTYFQNEAQLDKSGLPSDRFFAERPEGSVSTLKIQRTQQEDSAVYLCASSLGHSGGPYNEQFFGPGTRLTVL.

This clonotype was detected many times. The J gene is TRBJ2-7, the V gene TRBV7-2; D perhaps matches TRBD2 (5 bases). The CDR3 extends over 13 amino acids. V was shortened by 1 base and J by 7 bases, with 11 bases between the two germline ends. Germline CDR1 is SGHTA and CDR2 is FQGNSA. CDR3 DNA sequence: TGTGCCAGCAGCTTAGTTCTAGCCCGTGAGCAGTACTTC. Translation: CASSLVLAREQYF.

This clonotype turned up a few times. This chain connects TRBV9 to TRBJ2-7; TRBD2 aligns across 7 bases. With 2 bases clipped from V and 3 bases from J, the junction kept 5 bases outside the gene matches. This CDR3 contains 14 residues. The germline CDR1 and CDR2 sequences are SGDLS and YYNGEE. Here the CDR3 reads CASSVTSGDYEQYF. CDR3 nucleotides: TGTGCCAGCAGCGTCACCAGCGGGGACTACGAGCAGTACTTC.

This clonotype was counted at least ten times. The V and J genes are TRBV12-3 or TRBV12-4 and TRBJ2-5, with TRBD2 matching 7 bases. The CDR3 totals 16 residues. The J segment lost 3 bases and the V segment lost 1 base, leaving 8 bases of the junction unmatched. Here the CDR3 reads CASSLGASGTEETQYF. The CDR3, as DNA: TGTGCCAGCAGTTTAGGCGCTAGCGGCACCGAAGAGACCCAGTACTTC.

This clonotype was observed many times. The gene calls are TRBV5-1 and TRBJ2-1; D call uncertain. The germline V and J ends were trimmed by 4 bases and 4 bases, with 12 bases remaining between them. This CDR3 has 14 residues. From germline, CDR1 is SGHRS and CDR2 YFSETQ. The CDR3 loop is CASSPWTIYNEQFF. The CDR3 coding sequence is TGCGCCAGCAGCCCCTGGACCATTTACAATGAGCAGTTCTTC.

This clonotype was detected many times. The chain couples TRBV7-9 to TRBJ2-7, with 10 nucleotides matching TRBD2. The CDR3 has 15 amino acids. The germline gives CDR1 SEHNR, CDR2 FQNEAQ (reference sequence). Trimming cost V 3 bases and J 3 bases; bases outside gene matches: 5. The CDR3: CASSLSRTSGYEQYF. Written as DNA, the CDR3 is TGTGCCAGCAGCTTGAGTAGGACTAGCGGCTACGAGCAGTACTTC.

This clonotype was picked up many times. The chain combines TRBV10-3 with TRBJ2-7; TRBD1 matches at 7 bases. J lost 3 bases, V lost 4 bases, and 0 bases had no gene match. Germline values: CDR1 ENHRY, CDR2 SYGVKD. CDR3 size: 12 residues. The CDR3 bases are TGTGCCATCAGTGGACAGGGCTACGAGCAGTACTTC. This gives the protein CAISGQGYEQYF.

This clonotype was counted many times. The rearrangement joins TRBV2 to TRBJ2-7; D uncertain. The germline CDR1 and CDR2 sequences are SNHLY and FYNNEI. V lost 10 bases and J lost 5, with 15 bases in between. This CDR3 is built from 12 residues. CDR3 nucleotides: TGTGCCACCAGCCGTCAGAGCGACGAGCAGTACTTC. Translating it yields CATSRQSDEQYF.

The CDR3 nucleotides read TGTGCCAGCAGCCGGGGCTGGACCCCTACTGAAGCTTTCTTT. This sequence encodes CASSRGWTPTEAFF. The chain joins TRBV7-8 to TRBJ1-1; a possible D gene is TRBD1 (5 bases). The CDR3 extends over 14 amino acids. Germline-derived CDR1 and CDR2 are SGHVS and FQNEAQ. V lost 5 bases to trimming and J lost 5 bases, with 15 bases between them. Full variable domain (rest looked up from reference TRBV7-8 and TRBJ1-1): GAGVSQSPRYKVAKRGQDVALRCDPISGHVSLFWYQQALGQGPEFLTYFQNEAQLDKSGLPSDRFFAERPEGSVSTLKIQRTQQEDSAVYLCASSRGWTPTEAFFGQGTRLTVV.

This CDR3 is CASSVGALAFF. The CDR3, as DNA: TGTGCCAGTAGTGTGGGGGCTTTAGCTTTCTTT. The chain employs TRBV19 and TRBJ1-1, with D maybe TRBD1 (6 bases). Trimming stripped 5 bases from V and 10 bases from J, with 11 bases between. This CDR3 has 11 amino acids. The germline gives CDR1 LNHDA, CDR2 SQIVND (reference sequence).

The table lists this clonotype with many counts. This rearrangement joins TRBV7-6 to TRBJ2-7; 7 positions match TRBD2. Germline V gene sequence: CDR1 SGHVS, CDR2 FNYEAQ. The trim removed 2 bases at V and 0 bases at J, leaving 10 bases unmatched. This CDR3 is 17 amino acids long. The CDR3 loop reads CASSLHRIGGSSYEQYF. The CDR3 DNA reads as TGTGCCAGCAGCTTACATCGTATCGGGGGGAGCTCCTACGAGCAGTACTTC.

The sample holds many counts of this clonotype. The chain recombines TRBV28 with TRBJ1-2; no reliable D call. Germline CDR1 MDHEN, CDR2 SYDVKM. The CDR3 consists of 12 residues. The V and J ends lost 7 bases and 4 bases respectively, with 10 bases between them. CDR3 bases: TGTGCCAGCATGTGGGATGGCTATGGCTACACCTTC. Translation gives CASMWDGYGYTF.

This clonotype was counted between two and nine times. The chain links TRBV6-1 to TRBJ2-3; no clear D. There are 13 residues in the CDR3. The germline gives CDR1 MNHNS, CDR2 SASEGT. V was pared by 3 bases and J by 4 bases, with 8 bases between. CDR3 amino acids: CASSDYGADTQYF. DNA for the CDR3: TGTGCCAGCAGTGACTATGGGGCAGATACGCAGTATTTT.

Only a few counts were recorded for this clonotype. This chain connects TRBV20-1 to TRBJ1-2; 9 bases match TRBD1. The ends lost 4 bases at V and 6 bases at J; junction bases unmatched: 9. CDR3 size: 14 residues. The germline CDR1 and CDR2 sequences are DFQATT and SNEGSKA (reference sequence). The CDR3 loop is CSATSGQGSHGYTF. CDR3 sequence (DNA): TGCAGTGCTACTTCGGGACAGGGAAGCCATGGCTACACCTTC.

This clonotype was detected ten times or more. J is TRBJ2-1 and V is TRBV6-1; 11 positions agree with TRBD2. There are 16 residues in the CDR3. After removal of 3 bases from V and 4 bases from J, the junction contained 5 bases not matched to a gene. Per the germline V gene, CDR1 is MNHNS and CDR2 is SASEGT. CDR3 sequence: CASSEGSGGEYNEQFF. The CDR3 nucleotides read TGTGCCAGCAGTGAGGGTAGCGGGGGGGAATACAATGAGCAGTTCTTC.

This clonotype has ten or more counts. The J gene is TRBJ1-1, the V gene TRBV12-3 or TRBV12-4, with D tentatively TRBD1 (5 bases). V lost 5 bases, J lost 3 bases, and 13 bases lay in between. The CDR3 has 14 amino acids. The CDR3 sequence: CASSPMGEDTEAFF. The CDR3 region has the DNA TGTGCCAGCAGTCCTATGGGGGAGGACACTGAAGCTTTCTTT.

At least ten counts were recorded for this clonotype. The chain recombines TRBV30 with TRBJ2-7; D gene ambiguous. Between the trimmed V and J ends, which lost 5 bases and 0 bases, there was a span of 11 bases. CDR1 and CDR2 (germline): GTSNPN, SVGIG (reference sequence). This CDR3 is 13 amino acids long. CDR3 coding DNA: TGTGCCTGGGCTACCTTCTACTCCTACGAGCAGTACTTC. Amino acids: CAWATFYSYEQYF. Combining the CDR3 with reference TRBV30 and TRBJ2-7 gives the whole variable domain SQTIHQWPATLVQPVGSPLSLECTVEGTSNPNLYWYRQAAGRGLQLLFYSVGIGQISSEVPQNLSASRPQDRQFILSSKKLLLSDSGFYLCAWATFYSYEQYFGPGTRLTVT.

Many counts were recorded for this clonotype. The chain couples TRBV6-1 to TRBJ2-7; the D gene is possibly TRBD2 (5 bases). This CDR3 comprises 16 residues. The germline gives CDR1 MNHNS, CDR2 SASEGT. V was clipped by 0 bases and J by 2 bases, with 14 bases between them. CDR3 nucleotides: TGTGCCAGCAGTGAAGCGCGGCGGGTAGGCACCTACGAGCAGTACTTC. Its translation is CASSEARRVGTYEQYF.

A few counts support this clonotype. The chain has TRBV10-1 and TRBJ2-3; TRBD2 matches 15 bases. After removal of 8 bases from V and 2 bases from J, the junction contained 20 bases not matched to a gene. This CDR3 comprises 21 residues. Germline V gives CDR1 WNHNN, CDR2 SYGVQD (reference sequence). CDR3 sequence (DNA): TGCGCCAGCCCCTCATTGGGATTAGGGACTAGCGGGAGGCCCTACACAGATACGCAGTATTTT. Encoded protein: CASPSLGLGTSGRPYTDTQYF.

As regards this clonotype: A clone one base away is much larger, so this may be a read error. This CDR3 fails to terminate in the conserved phenylalanine or tryptophan, so it likely reflects a read error. This rearrangement joins TRBV11-2 to TRBJ1-1; possibly TRBD1 for D (6 bases). The germline CDR1 and CDR2 sequences are SGHAT and FQNNGV. V was trimmed by 7 bases and J by 1 base, leaving 10 bases between them. The CDR3 has 13 amino acids. This CDR3 reads CASTGVANTEAFL. In DNA form, the CDR3 reads TGTGCCAGCACAGGGGTGGCGAACACTGAAGCTTTCCTT.

On this clonotype itself: Possible read error: a much larger clone is one base away. V is TRBV19 and J is TRBJ1-1; D is ambiguous. There are 12 residues in the CDR3. Germline CDR1 is LNHDA and CDR2 is SQIVND (reference sequence). V was cut by 4 bases and J by 11 bases, with 14 bases left in between. The CDR3 sequence: CASSKAPTLAFF. In DNA, the CDR3 is TGTGCCAGTAGTAAGGCTCCTACGTTGGCTTTCTTT.

The chain joins TRBV5-1 to TRBJ1-1; a weak D match, TRBD1 (5 bases). The V gene's germline CDR1 is SGHRS and CDR2 YFSETQ. This CDR3 has 14 residues. The ends were cut back, 5 bases at V and 3 bases at J, with 14 bases in the middle. CDR3 DNA: TGCGCCAGCAGTCCATTCAGGGAGGACACTGAAGCTTTCTTT. Translating gives CASSPFREDTEAFF. Combining the CDR3 with reference TRBV5-1 and TRBJ1-1 gives the whole variable domain KAGVTQTPRYLIKTRGQQVTLSCSPISGHRSVSWYQQTPGQGLQFLFEYFSETQRNKGNFPGRFSGRQFSNSRSEMNVSTLELGDSALYLCASSPFREDTEAFFGQGTRLTVV.

This clonotype occurred many times. The V call is TRBV12-5, the J call TRBJ2-7, with D possibly being TRBD1 or TRBD2 (5 bases each). Germline CDR1 and CDR2: LGHNT and FRNRAP. The CDR3 runs to 15 residues. V was clipped by 2 bases and J by 0 bases, with 11 bases between them. CDR3 residues: CASGLLGPSSYEQYF. CDR3 in DNA: TGTGCTAGTGGTTTGCTGGGACCGAGCTCCTACGAGCAGTACTTC.

This clonotype was detected many times. V is TRBV12-3 or TRBV12-4 and J is TRBJ2-5; D unclear. The V end was cut by 7 bases, the J end by 4 bases, with 10 bases between. This CDR3 is built from 12 residues. This chain's CDR3 is CASTLDRETQYF. DNA for the CDR3: TGTGCCAGCACCCTGGACCGAGAGACCCAGTACTTC.

In its sample, this clonotype was seen many times. The CDR3 spells CSARAFLGGGGYTDTQYF. CDR3 nucleotides: TGCAGTGCTAGAGCCTTCCTCGGGGGTGGGGGGTATACAGATACGCAGTATTTT. The J gene is TRBJ2-3, the V gene TRBV20-1; the D gene is possibly TRBD2 (6 bases). Germline CDR1 is DFQATT and CDR2 is SNEGSKA (reference sequence). The V end lost 1 base, the J end lost 3 bases, and 23 bases lay between the germline ends. The CDR3 runs to 18 residues.

This clonotype was seen ten or more times. DNA of the CDR3: TGTGCCAGCAGTCACGGACTAGCGGGGGAGCAGTTCTTC. Its translation is CASSHGLAGEQFF. The genes are TRBV2 and TRBJ2-1; TRBD2 agrees at 12 bases. The CDR3 has 13 amino acids. The V gene's germline CDR1 is SNHLY and CDR2 FYNNEI. With 5 bases clipped from V and 10 bases from J, the junction kept 3 bases outside the gene matches.

This clonotype was counted ten times or more. This chain connects TRBV6-1 to TRBJ2-7; 11 bases match TRBD1. Germline assignment: CDR1 MNHNS and CDR2 SASEGT. The CDR3 consists of 14 residues. V was clipped by 6 bases and J by 3 bases; unmatched bases: 4. The CDR3 DNA reads TGTGCCAGCAGACGGACAGGGGGCTACTACGAGCAGTACTTC. Translated, it gives CASRRTGGYYEQYF.

This clonotype was counted between two and nine times. The gene calls are TRBV10-1 and TRBJ2-3; 8 bases align to TRBD2. CDR3 length equals 15 residues. The germline V gene encodes CDR1 WNHNN and CDR2 SYGVQD (reference sequence). The ends lost 3 bases at V and 1 base at J; junction bases unmatched: 3. The chain's CDR3 is CASSDRREGTDTQYF. The CDR3 DNA follows: TGCGCCAGCAGTGACAGGCGGGAGGGCACAGATACGCAGTATTTT.